These 32 T cell receptor beta chains came from one sample sequenced in a study of cytotoxic CD8 clonotypes in ibrutinib-treated CLL. Sequencing used immunoSEQ multiplex PCR; TCRdb keeps in-frame clones, though not all of them. The table includes about 97,000 clones, 78% detected once. This specimen was PBMCs, taken after 12 months of ibrutinib treatment. These receptor sequences come from a human donor with chronic lymphocytic leukemia.

This chain joins TRBV9 and TRBJ1-3; TRBD1 is a possible D gene (6 bases). The germline V gene encodes CDR1 SGDLS and CDR2 YYNGEE. This CDR3 is 15 amino acids long. Trimming took 1 base from V and 4 from J, leaving 12 bases between them. The CDR3 loop is CASSVQGLEGNTIYF. Written as DNA, the CDR3 is TGTGCCAGCAGCGTACAGGGGTTGGAAGGAAACACCATATATTTT. Combining the CDR3 with reference TRBV9 and TRBJ1-3 gives the whole variable domain DSGVTQTPKHLITATGQRVTLRCSPRSGDLSVYWYQQSLDQGLQFLIQYYNGEERAKGNILERFSAQQFPDLHSELNLSSLELGDSALYFCASSVQGLEGNTIYFGEGSWLTVV.

This clone was recorded once. The genes are TRBV7-9 and TRBJ1-2; maybe TRBD1 (6 bases). The germline gives CDR1 SEHNR, CDR2 FQNEAQ (reference sequence). The V end was cut by 5 bases, the J end by 2 bases, with 12 bases between. This CDR3 spans 14 amino acids. The CDR3 loop reads CASSTSGANYGYTF. The CDR3 DNA follows: TGTGCCAGCAGCACCTCAGGGGCGAACTATGGCTACACCTTC.

In this sample, this clone turned up a few times. CDR3 protein: CAISGGQNTEAFF. CDR3 nucleotide sequence: TGTGCCATCAGTGGGGGACAGAACACTGAAGCTTTCTTT. The rearrangement joins TRBV10-3 to TRBJ1-1; a possible D gene is TRBD1 (6 bases). The CDR3 is 13 residues long. Germline values: CDR1 ENHRY, CDR2 SYGVKD. V was trimmed by 4 bases and J by 1 base, leaving 7 bases between them.

This clone occurred a few times. V gene TRBV6-1 combines with J gene TRBJ1-5; D remains ambiguous. V was clipped by 4 bases and J by 5 bases, with 9 bases between them. CDR1 and CDR2 from the germline V gene are MNHNS and SASEGT. The length of the CDR3 is 13 residues. CDR3 residues: CASSGAEDQPQHF. The CDR3 bases are TGTGCCAGCAGTGGGGCAGAAGATCAGCCCCAGCATTTT.

The rearrangement joins TRBV11-3 to TRBJ2-7; TRBD1 matches at 10 bases. J gave up 5 bases and V 2 bases, and 6 bases lay outside the gene matches. CDR1 SGHNT and CDR2 YENEEA come from the germline V gene. The CDR3 loop spans 15 amino acids. CDR3 loop: CASSLRDRGLDEQYF. CDR3 DNA: TGTGCCAGCAGCTTAAGAGACAGGGGGCTGGACGAGCAGTACTTC.

The chain joins TRBV5-5 to TRBJ2-5; D not resolved. The V and J ends lost 0 bases and 1 base respectively, with 7 bases between them. The CDR3 consists of 14 residues. Germline-derived CDR1 and CDR2 are SGHKS and YYEKEE (reference sequence). The CDR3 here is CASSLVPVQETQYF. DNA for the CDR3: TGTGCCAGCAGCTTGGTCCCGGTCCAAGAGACCCAGTACTTC.

The chain joins TRBV5-1 to TRBJ1-2; unclear D gene. The CDR3 covers 12 residues. V was cut by 0 bases and J by 5 bases, with 5 bases left in between. Germline CDR1 and CDR2: SGHRS and YFSETQ. For the CDR3, the DNA is TGCGCCAGCAGCTTGGACGTTTATGGCTACACCTTC. This gives the protein CASSLDVYGYTF.

The rearrangement joins TRBV30 to TRBJ2-7, with D maybe TRBD1 (5 bases). The CDR3 spans 14 residues. Per germline, CDR1 GTSNPN and CDR2 SVGIG (reference sequence). Trimming took 2 bases from V and 2 from J, leaving 13 bases between them. The CDR3 nucleotides read TGTGCCTGGAGTCAGGGCGGCCAAGCCTACGAGCAGTACTTC. Protein sequence: CAWSQGGQAYEQYF.

V and J are TRBV21-1 and TRBJ1-1; the D call of TRBD1 is as the table states it, not checked on the DNA. TRBV21-1 is recorded as a pseudogene. The length of the CDR3 is 17 residues. CDR3 bases: TGTGCCAGCAGCCGCGGACAGGGACGTCCTCAGGACACTGAAGCTTTCTTT. It yields the protein CASSRGQGRPQDTEAFF.

The genes are TRBV7-8 and TRBJ2-5; 8 bases are shared with TRBD2. CDR3 length: 11 amino acids. Trimming at V came to 10 bases and at J to 5 bases, leaving 3 bases not matched to a gene. Germline CDR1 SGHVS, CDR2 FQNEAQ. CDR3 coding DNA: TGTGCCACGGGGGGGGCGGAGACCCAGTACTTC. Translated: CATGGAETQYF.

The chain combines TRBV2 with TRBJ1-5; D unclear. The V and J ends lost 2 bases and 4 bases respectively, with 12 bases between them. Germline assignment: CDR1 SNHLY and CDR2 FYNNEI. This CDR3 is built from 15 residues. The chain's CDR3 is CASSERLKGNQPQHF. As DNA, the CDR3 is TGTGCCAGCAGTGAACGGCTTAAAGGAAATCAGCCCCAGCATTTT.

This clone has more than one count but fewer than ten. CDR3 sequence: CASSGDRSGYTF. The CDR3 coding sequence is TGTGCCAGCAGTGGCGACAGGTCGGGCTACACCTTC. The rearrangement links TRBV6-5 to TRBJ1-2, with D possibly being TRBD1 (6 bases). Trimming removed 5 bases from V and 8 bases from J, with 12 bases in between. The CDR3 has 12 amino acids. CDR1 is MNHEY, CDR2 SVGAGI, per germline.

A word on this clone: Other DNA sequences in this specimen translate into the identical CDR3. This chain joins TRBV9 and TRBJ1-2, with 8 bases lining up with TRBD1. J gave up 5 bases and V 4 bases, and 4 bases lay outside the gene matches. There are 13 residues in the CDR3. CDR1 is SGDLS, CDR2 YYNGEE, per germline. Here the CDR3 reads CASSPDREYGYTF. CDR3 sequence (DNA): TGTGCCAGCAGCCCGGACAGGGAGTATGGCTACACCTTC.

The rearrangement links TRBV7-8 to TRBJ2-7; tentative D call: TRBD1 (6 bases). Germline V gives CDR1 SGHVS, CDR2 FQNEAQ. Deletions cut 5 bases from V and 7 bases from J, with 18 bases between. The CDR3 extends over 14 amino acids. The CDR3 nucleotides read TGTGCCAGCAGCGGCTATAGGGGGAAGCTAGAGCAGTACTTC. The encoded protein is CASSGYRGKLEQYF.

The chain is built from TRBV9 and TRBJ2-7, with D perhaps matching TRBD1 (5 bases). Deletions cut 2 bases from V and 1 base from J, with 13 bases between. Germline V gene sequence: CDR1 SGDLS, CDR2 YYNGEE. The CDR3 consists of 15 residues. The CDR3 DNA follows: TGTGCCAGCAGCGTTTCGGCAGGGTCATCCTACGAGCAGTACTTC. Protein sequence: CASSVSAGSSYEQYF.

Within the sample, this clone is medium-sized (0.01 to 0.1%). The chain joins TRBV30 to TRBJ2-3; the D is unclear. Trimming stripped 2 bases from V and 1 base from J, with 4 bases between. The CDR3 covers 12 residues. The germline V gene has CDR1 GTSNPN and CDR2 SVGIG (reference sequence). The CDR3 coding sequence is TGTGCCTGGAGTCACCGCACAGATACGCAGTATTTT. This codes for CAWSHRTDTQYF.

The chain employs TRBV7-9 and TRBJ2-2; 12 positions agree with TRBD2. CDR3 length: 18 residues. J gave up 2 bases and V 5 bases, and 9 bases lay outside the gene matches. Germline CDR1 reads SEHNR; CDR2 reads FQNEAQ (reference sequence). This CDR3 reads CASSLPRTSGTNTGELFF. CDR3 DNA sequence: TGTGCCAGCAGCCTCCCAAGGACTAGCGGGACTAACACCGGGGAGCTGTTTTTT.

The chain employs TRBV2 and TRBJ1-1; perhaps TRBD1 as D (5 bases). The germline gives CDR1 SNHLY, CDR2 FYNNEI. The germline V and J ends were trimmed by 4 bases and 3 bases, with 9 bases remaining between them. The CDR3 is made up of 13 amino acids. The CDR3 protein is CASSAGLDTEAFF. CDR3 bases: TGTGCCAGCAGTGCGGGGCTAGACACTGAAGCTTTCTTT.

This chain connects TRBV28 to TRBJ2-3; D remains ambiguous. Deletions cut 5 bases from V and 0 bases from J, with 9 bases between. CDR3 length equals 14 residues. Germline lookup yields CDR1 MDHEN and CDR2 SYDVKM. CDR3 nucleotides: TGTGCCAGCAGTCCATTATCTAGCACAGATACGCAGTATTTT. This sequence encodes CASSPLSSTDTQYF.

The chain is built from TRBV21-1 and TRBJ2-5; the listed D gene, TRBD2, was not tested against the DNA. TRBV21-1 is classified as a pseudogene. CDR3 length: 21 amino acids. The CDR3 nucleotides are TGTGCCAGCAGCTCCCAGGGGGCTAGCGGGGGCCTCCTCCCCATTCAAGAGACCCAGTACTTC. Protein sequence: CASSSQGASGGLLPIQETQYF.

This chain joins TRBV29-1 and TRBJ2-7; 8 bases map to TRBD1. The trim removed 4 bases at V and 4 bases at J, leaving 12 bases unmatched. Germline CDR1 and CDR2: SQVTM and ANQGSEA. CDR3 length equals 15 residues. The CDR3 DNA is TGCAGCGTTGCTACCGGACAGGGAATTAGGTACGAGCAGTACTTC. Translating it yields CSVATGQGIRYEQYF.

This clone was detected a few times. The chain carries TRBV7-6 and TRBJ2-3, with unresolved D. With 5 bases removed from V and 3 bases from J, the gap between germline ends came to 15 bases. Germline CDR1 is SGHVS and CDR2 is FNYEAQ. This CDR3 has 15 amino acids. The CDR3 nucleotides read TGTGCCAGCAGCCCCCAAAGCCAGGCGACAGATACGCAGTATTTT. This encodes CASSPQSQATDTQYF.

This clone appeared a few times. This chain uses TRBV27 with TRBJ2-7; D is ambiguous. The CDR3 length is 11 residues. In germline, CDR1 is MNHEY, CDR2 SMNVEV (reference sequence). V shed 2 bases and J shed 2 bases, with 1 base lying between them. CDR3 region: CASSLTYEQYF. DNA of the CDR3: TGTGCCAGCAGTTTAACCTACGAGCAGTACTTC.

The chain combines TRBV28 with TRBJ1-2; D is possibly TRBD1 (5 bases). The V end lost 7 bases, the J end lost 7 bases, and 10 bases lay between the germline ends. CDR3 length: 11 residues. The germline V gene has CDR1 MDHEN and CDR2 SYDVKM. The CDR3 region is CASKAGPGYTF. In DNA form, the CDR3 reads TGTGCCAGCAAGGCGGGACCTGGCTACACCTTC.

This clone was seen a few times. The V call is TRBV29-1, the J call TRBJ1-6, with a possible D match to TRBD1 (5 bases). Germline CDR1 is SQVTM and CDR2 is ANQGSEA. The CDR3 runs to 11 residues. Trimming removed 7 bases at V and 7 bases at J, with 8 bases between. CDR3 sequence reads: CSEEGNSPLHF. The DNA for the CDR3 is TGCAGCGAGGAGGGGAATTCACCCCTCCACTTT.

V gene TRBV9 combines with J gene TRBJ2-5, with 9 bases lining up with TRBD1. V gave up 1 base and J gave up 2 bases; unmatched junction bases: 3. This CDR3 spans 15 amino acids. The germline V gene has CDR1 SGDLS and CDR2 YYNGEE. The CDR3 bases are TGTGCCAGCAGCGTAAGGGACAGGGAGCAAGAGACCCAGTACTTC. Translation: CASSVRDREQETQYF.

This CDR3 is CASSERLAGTSTDTQYF. The CDR3 nucleotides read TGTGCCAGCAGTGAAAGACTAGCGGGGACCAGCACAGATACGCAGTATTTT. The V gene is TRBV2, the J gene TRBJ2-3; TRBD2 agrees at 11 bases. The germline gives CDR1 SNHLY, CDR2 FYNNEI. The CDR3 contains 17 residues. The J segment lost 0 bases and the V segment lost 2 bases, leaving 4 bases of the junction unmatched.

V usage is TRBV6-1 and J usage is TRBJ1-3, with D tentatively TRBD1 (5 bases). There are 14 residues in the CDR3. Trimming pared 5 bases from V and 4 bases from J, leaving 12 bases between. Per germline, CDR1 MNHNS and CDR2 SASEGT. In DNA, the CDR3 is TGTGCCAGCAGTCCAGGGAACGCCGGAAACACCATATATTTT. Protein: CASSPGNAGNTIYF.

J is TRBJ2-1 and V is TRBV5-6; 7 nucleotides line up with TRBD1. The J segment lost 8 bases and the V segment lost 4 bases, leaving 12 bases of the junction unmatched. This CDR3 has 15 amino acids. Per the germline V gene, CDR1 is SGHDT and CDR2 is YYEEEE. The CDR3 coding sequence is TGTGCCAGCAGCACACCCGGGACCAGGGGGTATGAGCAGTTCTTC. It codes for CASSTPGTRGYEQFF.

The chain recombines TRBV30 with TRBJ1-3; D unresolved. Trimming stripped 3 bases from V and 4 bases from J, with 10 bases between. The CDR3 runs 13 residues. From germline, CDR1 is GTSNPN and CDR2 SVGIG (reference sequence). CDR3 loop: CAWRRSHGNTIYF. CDR3 nucleotide sequence: TGTGCCTGGAGGCGTAGCCACGGAAACACCATATATTTT.

The chain employs TRBV4-1 and TRBJ1-2; a weak D match, TRBD1 (6 bases). V lost 2 bases and J lost 6, with 16 bases in between. Germline assignment: CDR1 MGHRA and CDR2 YSYEKL. The length of the CDR3 is 15 residues. The CDR3: CASSQPFTGRDGYTF. The CDR3 DNA follows: TGCGCCAGCAGCCAACCATTCACAGGGCGCGATGGCTACACCTTC.

The V gene is TRBV10-3, the J gene TRBJ2-1; 8 nucleotides line up with TRBD2. The CDR3 spans 16 residues. The trim removed 2 bases at V and 3 bases at J, leaving 6 bases unmatched. Germline CDR1 is ENHRY and CDR2 is SYGVKD. The CDR3 loop is CAISEKAGGLYNEQFF. The CDR3 nucleotides are TGTGCCATCAGTGAGAAGGCGGGGGGACTCTACAATGAGCAGTTCTTC.